The following is a T cell receptor (beta chain) sequence with its context. Its antigen is not known. Germline assignment: CDR1 KGHSH and CDR2 LQKENI. The V and J ends lost 2 bases and 6 bases respectively, with 10 bases between them. The CDR3 spans 14 residues. The entry originates in a study of chemoradiotherapy in HPV16-positive cancers. Background on the study: Candidate HPV-specific clones and shared TCR motifs came from a couple of HPV16-positive patients.

Over chemoradiotherapy, repertoires were sampled more than once. Data came from immunoSEQ multiplex PCR; TCRdb stores just in-frame clones and leaves some out. The sample records about 24,000 clones, over 75% being singletons. Study observations and caveats: Candidate HPV-specific clones and E7-related TCR motifs grew in tumor during treatment. Functional assays defining HPV-specific T cells used only a couple of HPV16-positive patients.

This TCR was sampled from a human donor with HPV-associated anogenital cancer. Sequencing was performed on blood, taken from a patient who underwent chemoradiotherapy. This sequence joins TRBV18 and TRBJ2-2; D is unresolved. The CDR3 is CASSPIEGSGELFF. The CDR3 nucleotides read TGTGCCAGCTCACCAATTGAAGGATCCGGGGAGCTGTTTTTT.